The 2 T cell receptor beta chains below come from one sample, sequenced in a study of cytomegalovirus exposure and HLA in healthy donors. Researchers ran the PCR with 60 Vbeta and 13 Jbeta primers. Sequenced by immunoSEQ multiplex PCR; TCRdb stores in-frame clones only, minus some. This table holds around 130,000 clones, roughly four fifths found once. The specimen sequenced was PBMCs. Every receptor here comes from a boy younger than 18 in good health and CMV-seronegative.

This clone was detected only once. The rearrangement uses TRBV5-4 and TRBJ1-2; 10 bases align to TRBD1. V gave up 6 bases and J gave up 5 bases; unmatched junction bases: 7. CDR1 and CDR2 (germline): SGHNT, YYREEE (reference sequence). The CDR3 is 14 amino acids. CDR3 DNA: TGTGCCAGCAAGCGGGACAGGGGAGGGTATGGCTACACCTTC. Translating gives CASKRDRGGYGYTF.

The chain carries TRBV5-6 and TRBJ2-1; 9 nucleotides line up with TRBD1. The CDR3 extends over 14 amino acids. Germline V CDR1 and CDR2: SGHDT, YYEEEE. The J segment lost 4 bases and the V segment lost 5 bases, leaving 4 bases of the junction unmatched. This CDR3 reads CASRFGQGYNEQFF. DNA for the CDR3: TGTGCCAGCAGATTCGGACAGGGGTACAATGAGCAGTTCTTC. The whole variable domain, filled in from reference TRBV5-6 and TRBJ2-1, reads DAGVTQSPTHLIKTRGQQVTLRCSPKSGHDTVSWYQQALGQGPQFIFQYYEEEERQRGNFPDRFSGHQFPNYSSELNVNALLLGDSALYLCASRFGQGYNEQFFGPGTRLTVL.